The 9 T cell receptor beta chains given below trace back to one sample, sequenced in a study of regulatory T cells in long-lasting Graves disease. Regarding time point: persistent/refractory GD, antithyroid drugs over 5 years with positive TRAb. Researchers made the TCR library from RNA that was extracted from PBMCs. Arm-PCR of CDR3 regions and iRepertoire HTBI primers were used to build TCR beta libraries. One entry per CDR3 protein, called by TCRdb with MiXCR from the multiplex PCR reads. The sample comprises roughly 490,000 distinct CDR3 sequences, less than 25% of which are singletons, and around 13% rests with the top ten. The material sequenced was peripheral blood mononuclear cells (PBMCs), taken when the disease was refractory, from a patient treated with antithyroid drugs. The receptors come from a female donor with Graves disease.

CDR3 sequence (DNA): TGCGCCAGCAGCCAAGCTTGGGACAGGGGCGCCTACGAGCAGTACTTC. It specifies CASSQAWDRGAYEQYF. The chain joins TRBV4-3 to TRBJ2-7; 10 positions agree with TRBD1. The germline gives CDR1 LGHNA, CDR2 YSLEER. The length of the CDR3 is 16 residues. Unmatched junction bases numbered 5, after V lost 1 base and J lost 2 bases.

This clonotype was seen repeatedly, ten times or more. The chain combines TRBV10-3 with TRBJ2-5; D unresolved. With 4 bases removed from V and 1 base from J, the gap between germline ends came to 7 bases. Germline V CDR1 and CDR2: ENHRY, SYGVKD. This CDR3 comprises 13 residues. The CDR3 spells CAISGPVQETQYF. CDR3 DNA sequence: TGTGCCATCAGTGGACCCGTCCAAGAGACCCAGTACTTC.

As for this clonotype: This likely reflects a read error, since a far larger clone is one base away. The chain employs TRBV6-5 and TRBJ2-5; D not certain. The CDR3 runs to 12 residues. The V gene's germline CDR1 is MNHEY and CDR2 SVGAGI. CDR3 amino acids: CASSHSGETQYF. The CDR3 nucleotides read TGTGCCAGCAGTCACTCTGGGGAGACCCAGTACTTC.

This clonotype was seen at least ten times. The chain employs TRBV30 and TRBJ2-2; D unclear. The CDR3 contains 13 residues. The V end lost 0 bases, the J end lost 7 bases, and 9 bases lay between the germline ends. Germline CDR1 and CDR2: GTSNPN and SVGIG (reference sequence). The CDR3 spells CAWSVFGDGELFF. In nucleotides, the CDR3 is TGTGCCTGGAGTGTATTCGGAGACGGGGAGCTGTTTTTT.

In this sample, this clonotype turned up many times. The CDR3 loop reads CATSRDLALEHEQYF. CDR3 coding DNA: TGTGCCACCAGCAGAGATTTGGCTCTAGAACACGAGCAGTACTTC. The chain employs TRBV15 and TRBJ2-7; unclear D gene. Trimming took 0 bases from V and 5 from J, leaving 14 bases between them. Germline V lookup: CDR1 LNHNV, CDR2 YYDKDF (reference sequence). The CDR3 consists of 15 residues.

The table lists this clonotype with a few counts. This rearrangement joins TRBV20-1 to TRBJ2-6; D remains ambiguous. CDR1 and CDR2 from the germline V gene are DFQATT and SNEGSKA (reference sequence). Trimming pared 7 bases from V and 0 bases from J, leaving 4 bases between. This CDR3 spans 12 amino acids. The CDR3 DNA is TGCAGTGGGGGCTCTGGGGCCAACGTCCTGACTTTC. The encoded protein is CSGGSGANVLTF.

This clonotype was counted between two and nine times. V usage is TRBV20-1 and J usage is TRBJ2-7, with 8 bases matching TRBD1. Germline V CDR1 and CDR2: DFQATT, SNEGSKA (reference sequence). J was trimmed by 3 bases and V by 0 bases; bases with no gene match: 7. The length of the CDR3 is 15 residues. CDR3 bases: TGCAGTGCTAGAGATCTTGCGGACAGGGTCTACGAGCAGTACTTC. This encodes CSARDLADRVYEQYF.

Of note for this clonotype: No conserved phenylalanine or tryptophan is present at the end of the CDR3, so a read error is the likely explanation. The chain recombines TRBV20-1 with TRBJ2-7; D ambiguous. With 4 bases removed from V and 5 bases from J, the gap between germline ends came to 15 bases. CDR1 is DFQATT and CDR2 is SNEGSKA in the germline V gene (reference sequence). This CDR3 has 13 amino acids. The CDR3 protein is CSAIIQNFDEQYS. The DNA for the CDR3 is TGCAGTGCTATTATCCAGAATTTTGACGAGCAGTACTCC.

This clonotype came up many times. The chain recombines TRBV7-2 with TRBJ2-5; D may match TRBD1 or TRBD2 (5 bases each). Per the germline V gene, CDR1 is SGHTA and CDR2 is FQGNSA. This CDR3 is 15 amino acids long. Trimming took 5 bases from V and 3 from J, leaving 16 bases between them. CDR3 region: CASSLSSGTEETQYF. The DNA for the CDR3 is TGTGCCAGCAGCCTCTCCTCCGGGACCGAAGAGACCCAGTACTTC.